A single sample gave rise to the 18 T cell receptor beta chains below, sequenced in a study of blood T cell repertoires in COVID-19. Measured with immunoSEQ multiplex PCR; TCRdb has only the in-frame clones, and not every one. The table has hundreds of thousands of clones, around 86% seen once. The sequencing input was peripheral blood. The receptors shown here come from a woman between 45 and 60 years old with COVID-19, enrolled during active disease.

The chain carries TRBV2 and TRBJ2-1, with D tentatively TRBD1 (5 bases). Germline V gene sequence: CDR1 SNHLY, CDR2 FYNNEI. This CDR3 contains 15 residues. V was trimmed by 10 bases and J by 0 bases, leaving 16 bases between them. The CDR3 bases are TGTGCCACCAGACAGACCCCGGACTCCTACAATGAGCAGTTCTTC. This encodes CATRQTPDSYNEQFF.

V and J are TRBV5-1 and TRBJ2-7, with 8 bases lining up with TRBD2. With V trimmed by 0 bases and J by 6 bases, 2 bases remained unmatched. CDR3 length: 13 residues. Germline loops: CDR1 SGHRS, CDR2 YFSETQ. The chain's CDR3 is CASSLASGPEQYF. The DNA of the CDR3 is TGCGCCAGCAGCTTGGCTAGCGGGCCCGAGCAGTACTTC. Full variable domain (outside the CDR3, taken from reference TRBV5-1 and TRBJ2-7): KAGVTQTPRYLIKTRGQQVTLSCSPISGHRSVSWYQQTPGQGLQFLFEYFSETQRNKGNFPGRFSGRQFSNSRSEMNVSTLELGDSALYLCASSLASGPEQYFGPGTRLTVT.

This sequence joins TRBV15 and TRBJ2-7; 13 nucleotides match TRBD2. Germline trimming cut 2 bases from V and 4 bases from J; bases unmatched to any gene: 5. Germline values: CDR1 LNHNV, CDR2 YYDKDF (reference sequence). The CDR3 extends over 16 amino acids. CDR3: CATSRSRTSGSYEQYF. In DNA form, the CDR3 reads TGTGCCACCAGCAGATCCCGGACTAGCGGGAGTTACGAGCAGTACTTC.

The CDR3 is CAISGTSGSYEQYF. The CDR3 nucleotides read TGTGCCATCAGTGGGACTAGCGGATCCTACGAGCAGTACTTC. The chain carries TRBV10-3 and TRBJ2-7, with TRBD2 identical over 10 bases. Germline CDR1 reads ENHRY; CDR2 reads SYGVKD. The CDR3 length is 14 residues. V was clipped by 4 bases and J by 1 base; unmatched bases: 1.

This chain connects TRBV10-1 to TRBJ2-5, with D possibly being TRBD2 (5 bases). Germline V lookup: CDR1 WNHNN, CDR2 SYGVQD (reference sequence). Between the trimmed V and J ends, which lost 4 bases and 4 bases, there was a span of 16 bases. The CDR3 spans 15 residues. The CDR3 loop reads CASSGGRDGLETQYF. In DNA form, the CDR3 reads TGCGCCAGCAGTGGTGGCCGGGATGGTCTAGAGACCCAGTACTTC.

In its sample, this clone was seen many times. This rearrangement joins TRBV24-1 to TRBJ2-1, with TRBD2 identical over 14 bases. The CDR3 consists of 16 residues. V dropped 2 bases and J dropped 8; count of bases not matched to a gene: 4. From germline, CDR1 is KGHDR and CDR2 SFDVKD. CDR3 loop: CATSDWGTSGSDEQFF. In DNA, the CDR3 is TGTGCCACCAGTGATTGGGGGACTAGCGGGAGTGATGAGCAGTTCTTC.

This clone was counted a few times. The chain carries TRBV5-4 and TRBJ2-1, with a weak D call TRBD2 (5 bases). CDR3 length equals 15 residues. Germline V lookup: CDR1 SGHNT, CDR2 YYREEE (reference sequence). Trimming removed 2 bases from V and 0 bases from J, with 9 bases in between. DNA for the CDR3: TGTGCCAGCAGCTTAGGACTTCCCTCCTACAATGAGCAGTTCTTC. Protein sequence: CASSLGLPSYNEQFF.

In nucleotides, the CDR3 is TGTGCCAGTAGTACTTCAGGGGGCACCTACAATGAGCAGTTCTTC. It is translated as CASSTSGGTYNEQFF. V gene TRBV19 combines with J gene TRBJ2-1; 8 positions match TRBD1. The V segment lost 4 bases and the J segment 2 bases; nucleotides outside the gene matches: 4. Germline CDR1 reads LNHDA; CDR2 reads SQIVND (reference sequence). The CDR3 sequence is 15 residues long.

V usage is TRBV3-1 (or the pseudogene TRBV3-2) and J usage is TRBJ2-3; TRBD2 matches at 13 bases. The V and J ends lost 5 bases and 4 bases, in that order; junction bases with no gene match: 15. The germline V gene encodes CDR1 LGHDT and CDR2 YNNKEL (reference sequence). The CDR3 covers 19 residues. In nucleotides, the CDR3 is TGTGCCAGCAGCTTACTACCGGGACTAGCGGGATATCGGGCAGATACGCAGTATTTT. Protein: CASSLLPGLAGYRADTQYF.

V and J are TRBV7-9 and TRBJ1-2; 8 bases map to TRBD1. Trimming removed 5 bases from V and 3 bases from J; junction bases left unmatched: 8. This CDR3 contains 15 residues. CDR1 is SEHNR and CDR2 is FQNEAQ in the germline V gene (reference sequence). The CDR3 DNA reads TGTGCCAGCAGCGTCTCAGGGGGCGGCGACTATGGCTACACCTTC. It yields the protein CASSVSGGGDYGYTF.

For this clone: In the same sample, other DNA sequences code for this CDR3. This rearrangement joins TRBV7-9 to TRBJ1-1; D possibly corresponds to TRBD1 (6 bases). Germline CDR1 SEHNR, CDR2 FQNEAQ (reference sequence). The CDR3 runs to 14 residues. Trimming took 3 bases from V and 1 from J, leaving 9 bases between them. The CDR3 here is CASSFGQKNTEAFF. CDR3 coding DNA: TGTGCCAGCAGCTTTGGACAGAAGAACACTGAAGCTTTCTTT.

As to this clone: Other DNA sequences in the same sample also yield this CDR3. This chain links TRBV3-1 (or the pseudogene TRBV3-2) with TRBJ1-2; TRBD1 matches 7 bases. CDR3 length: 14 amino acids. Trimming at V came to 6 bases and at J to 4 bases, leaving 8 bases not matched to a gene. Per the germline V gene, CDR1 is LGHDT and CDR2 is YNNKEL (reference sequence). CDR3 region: CASSPSTGRYGYTF. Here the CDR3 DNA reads TGTGCCAGCAGTCCCTCGACAGGGCGCTATGGCTACACCTTC.

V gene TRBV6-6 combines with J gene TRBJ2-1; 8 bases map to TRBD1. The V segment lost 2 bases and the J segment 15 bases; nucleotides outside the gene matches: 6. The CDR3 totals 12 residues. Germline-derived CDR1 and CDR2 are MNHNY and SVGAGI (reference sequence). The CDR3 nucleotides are TGTGCCAGCAGTTACAACCGGGACAGGCCGTTCTTC. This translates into CASSYNRDRPFF.

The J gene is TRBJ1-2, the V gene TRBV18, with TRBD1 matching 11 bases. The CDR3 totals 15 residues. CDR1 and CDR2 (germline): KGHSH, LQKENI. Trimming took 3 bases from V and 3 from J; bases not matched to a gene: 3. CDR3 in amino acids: CASSPGTGGHYGYTF. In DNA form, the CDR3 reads TGTGCCAGCTCACCTGGGACAGGGGGTCACTATGGCTACACCTTC.

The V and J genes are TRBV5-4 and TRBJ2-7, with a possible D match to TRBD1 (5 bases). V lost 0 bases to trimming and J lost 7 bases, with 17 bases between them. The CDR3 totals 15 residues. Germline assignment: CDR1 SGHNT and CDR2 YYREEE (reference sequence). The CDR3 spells CASSLALGAPREQYF. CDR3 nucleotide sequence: TGTGCCAGCAGCTTGGCCTTAGGGGCCCCCCGAGAGCAGTACTTC. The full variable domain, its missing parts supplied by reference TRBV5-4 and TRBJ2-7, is ETGVTQSPTHLIKTRGQQVTLRCSSQSGHNTVSWYQQALGQGPQFIFQYYREEENGRGNFPPRFSGLQFPNYSSELNVNALELDDSALYLCASSLALGAPREQYFGPGTRLTVT.

Here the CDR3 reads CASSQPTGTGGEAFF. The DNA for the CDR3 is TGTGCCAGCAGCCAACCCACCGGGACAGGGGGGGAAGCTTTCTTT. This chain joins TRBV5-4 and TRBJ1-1, with TRBD1 matching over 11 bases. The CDR3 extends over 15 amino acids. Germline V gene data show CDR1 as SGHNT and CDR2 as YYREEE (reference sequence). J was trimmed by 8 bases and V by 4 bases; bases with no gene match: 10.

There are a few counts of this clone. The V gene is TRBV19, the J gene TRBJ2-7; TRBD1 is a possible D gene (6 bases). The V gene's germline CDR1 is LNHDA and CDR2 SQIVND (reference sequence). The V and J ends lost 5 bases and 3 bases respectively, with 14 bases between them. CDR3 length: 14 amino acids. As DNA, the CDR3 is TGTGCCAGTAGTCGGGACAATAGGGGCTACGAGCAGTACTTC. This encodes CASSRDNRGYEQYF.

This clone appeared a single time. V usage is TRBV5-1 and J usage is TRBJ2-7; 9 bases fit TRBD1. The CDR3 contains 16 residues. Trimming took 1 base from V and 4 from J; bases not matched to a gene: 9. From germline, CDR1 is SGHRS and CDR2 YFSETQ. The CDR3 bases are TGCGCCAGCAGCTTGAAGGCAGGACAGGGGATTTACGAGCAGTACTTC. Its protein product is CASSLKAGQGIYEQYF.